The 15 T cell receptor beta chains below all came from one sample that was sequenced in a study of blood T cell repertoires in COVID-19. The method was immunoSEQ multiplex PCR; TCRdb's version includes in-frame clones alone and lacks a portion of them. This sample has 200,000 to 250,000 clones, with more than 70% found just once. Sequencing was done on a sample of peripheral blood. These receptors all stem from a human donor in a cohort sampled during active COVID-19.

The chain combines TRBV5-6 with TRBJ1-2; 8 bases are shared with TRBD1. The CDR3 covers 14 residues. CDR1 SGHDT and CDR2 YYEEEE come from the germline V gene. J lost 13 bases, V lost 4 bases, and 15 bases had no gene match. The CDR3 DNA reads as TGTGCCAGCAGCCATGATGCGGGACAGGACCCATCCACCTTC. Its translation: CASSHDAGQDPSTF.

J is TRBJ2-7 and V is TRBV4-2; 7 bases align to TRBD1. Trimming cost V 1 base and J 2 bases; bases outside gene matches: 5. Per the germline V gene, CDR1 is LGHNA and CDR2 is YNFKEQ. The CDR3 sequence is 15 residues long. The CDR3, as DNA: TGTGCCAGCAGCCAAGCCGAGACAGGGACCTACGAGCAGTACTTC. Translating gives CASSQAETGTYEQYF.

This chain links TRBV9 with TRBJ2-7; tentative D call: TRBD2 (5 bases). Deletions cut 1 base from V and 3 bases from J, with 14 bases between. The CDR3 runs to 15 residues. Per the germline V gene, CDR1 is SGDLS and CDR2 is YYNGEE. The CDR3 DNA reads TGTGCCAGCAGCGTAAGGCCAGAGGGAAACTACGAGCAGTACTTC. Residues: CASSVRPEGNYEQYF.

The CDR3 DNA reads TGTGCCAGCAGTTCGCTCCGGGACAGCGAGCAGTACTTC. Amino acids: CASSSLRDSEQYF. This chain connects TRBV27 to TRBJ2-7, with 7 bases aligning to TRBD1. There are 13 residues in the CDR3. The ends lost 4 bases at V and 6 bases at J; junction bases unmatched: 6. Germline V lookup: CDR1 MNHEY, CDR2 SMNVEV (reference sequence).

The chain is built from TRBV6-6 and TRBJ1-5; D is uncertain. V dropped 2 bases and J dropped 4 bases, with 12 bases sitting between them. Germline CDR1 and CDR2: MNHNY and SVGAGI (reference sequence). The CDR3 spans 15 residues. Here the CDR3 DNA reads TGTGCCAGCAGTTACCAGTCCGGGAAGAATCAGCCCCAGCATTTT. This sequence encodes CASSYQSGKNQPQHF.

This chain joins TRBV11-3 and TRBJ2-1; 9 positions match TRBD2. This CDR3 has 19 residues. Germline V CDR1 and CDR2: SGHNT, YENEEA. The trim removed 4 bases at V and 10 bases at J, leaving 23 bases unmatched. The CDR3 loop is CASSSRPPHIAGEEKEQFF. The CDR3, as DNA: TGTGCCAGCAGCTCCCGTCCCCCTCATATAGCGGGGGAAGAGAAAGAGCAGTTCTTC.

The J gene is TRBJ2-2, the V gene TRBV27, with 14 bases matching TRBD2. Germline V gives CDR1 MNHEY, CDR2 SMNVEV (reference sequence). The junction had 3 bases not matched to a gene; V was cut back by 3 bases and J by 0 bases. This CDR3 comprises 18 residues. Here the CDR3 DNA reads TGTGCCAGCAGTTTGTGGACTAGCGGGAGGACGAACACCGGGGAGCTGTTTTTT. Its protein product is CASSLWTSGRTNTGELFF.

This clone was recorded a few times. J is TRBJ2-2 and V is TRBV7-9, with D perhaps matching TRBD1 (5 bases). Germline assignment: CDR1 SEHNR and CDR2 FQNEAQ (reference sequence). The CDR3 is 13 residues long. V was clipped by 0 bases and J by 6 bases, with 5 bases between them. CDR3 bases: TGTGCCAGCAGCTTAGCAGGGGCCGGGGAGCTGTTTTTT. Amino acid sequence: CASSLAGAGELFF.

This clone was counted at least ten times. This chain joins TRBV11-3 and TRBJ2-2; no clear D. V was pared by 2 bases and J by 1 base, with 8 bases between. Germline lookup yields CDR1 SGHNT and CDR2 YENEEA. The CDR3 sequence is 15 residues long. CDR3 amino acids: CASSLYGRNTGELFF. The CDR3 bases are TGTGCCAGCAGCTTATATGGTAGGAACACCGGGGAGCTGTTTTTT. Supplemented by reference TRBV11-3 and TRBJ2-2, the full variable domain reads EAGVVQSPRYKIIEKKQPVAFWCNPISGHNTLYWYLQNLGQGPELLIRYENEEAVDDSQLPKDRFSAERLKGVDSTLKIQPAELGDSAVYLCASSLYGRNTGELFFGEGSRLTVL.

The V call is TRBV7-8, the J call TRBJ2-7; 10 nucleotides align to TRBD1. This CDR3 spans 13 amino acids. Trimming cost V 4 bases and J 8 bases; bases outside gene matches: 5. The V gene's germline CDR1 is SGHVS and CDR2 FQNEAQ. CDR3 sequence reads: CASSSPGQGKQYF. CDR3 nucleotide sequence: TGTGCCAGCAGCTCACCGGGACAGGGGAAGCAGTACTTC.

The CDR3 DNA reads TGTGCCAGCAGGGCACCCAGGACAGGGACTTGGGGCACCAATCAGCCCCAGCATTTT. This translates into CASRAPRTGTWGTNQPQHF. The chain couples TRBV6-4 to TRBJ1-5; 8 nucleotides line up with TRBD1. J gave up 3 bases and V 6 bases, and 19 bases lay outside the gene matches. The CDR3 has 19 amino acids. The germline gives CDR1 MRHNA, CDR2 SNTAGT.

This clone was picked up many times. The chain uses TRBV10-3 and TRBJ2-7; 14 nucleotides match TRBD2. CDR3 length: 18 amino acids. The J segment lost 2 bases and the V segment lost 2 bases, leaving 8 bases of the junction unmatched. CDR1 ENHRY and CDR2 SYGVKD come from the germline V gene. CDR3 region: CAISEPGRTSGGTYEQYF. CDR3 nucleotides: TGTGCCATCAGTGAGCCCGGGCGGACTAGCGGGGGGACCTACGAGCAGTACTTC.

For this clone: Distinct nucleotide sequences in the sample also encode this CDR3. This sequence joins TRBV11-2 and TRBJ1-3; the D gene is possibly TRBD1 (6 bases). Germline V gives CDR1 SGHAT, CDR2 FQNNGV. V lost 1 base and J 4 bases, leaving 8 bases between the germline ends. CDR3 length: 14 residues. CDR3 DNA: TGTGCCAGCAGCTTAGGGACAGCAGGAAACACCATATATTTT. Its protein is CASSLGTAGNTIYF.

The chain has TRBV7-4 and TRBJ2-7; 8 bases match TRBD2. V was pared by 10 bases and J by 5 bases, with 19 bases of the junction left unmatched. This CDR3 is built from 16 residues. Germline V gene sequence: CDR1 SGHVT, CDR2 SQSDAQ. The CDR3 reads CAIHHGLPAGVNEQYF. The CDR3 DNA reads TGTGCCATCCACCACGGTTTGCCAGCGGGGGTGAACGAGCAGTACTTC.

The chain employs TRBV28 and TRBJ1-6; TRBD1 aligns across 10 bases. The germline V gene encodes CDR1 MDHEN and CDR2 SYDVKM. J was trimmed by 7 bases and V by 10 bases; bases with no gene match: 7. The CDR3 has 14 amino acids. The CDR3 nucleotides are TGTGCCACAATAGGGGACAGGGGAAATTCACCCCTCCACTTT. Its protein product is CATIGDRGNSPLHF.